The clone carrying this TCR beta chain was picked up a small number of times. PCR was performed a second time for about 6 to 12 cycles using a sample-barcoded 5' primer and a J-beta primer mix. TCRdb re-analysed the 5' RACE reads in MiXCR, keeping a single row per CDR3 protein. The sample contains hundreds of thousands of distinct CDR3 sequences, 49% of which appear only once. The CDR3 extends over 14 amino acids. Germline V gives CDR1 SNHLY, CDR2 FYNNEI. V was pared by 4 bases and J by 5 bases, with 5 bases of the junction left unmatched. The data are from a study of blood T cells in healthy people across ages.

The TCR sequence derives from a woman between 55 and 75 years old in good health. V is TRBV2 and J is TRBJ1-5, with TRBD1 matching 7 bases. The specimen was blood. The CDR3 loop reads CASSGYDRDQPQHF. The CDR3 nucleotides are TGTGCCAGCAGTGGGTACGACAGGGATCAGCCCCAGCATTTT.